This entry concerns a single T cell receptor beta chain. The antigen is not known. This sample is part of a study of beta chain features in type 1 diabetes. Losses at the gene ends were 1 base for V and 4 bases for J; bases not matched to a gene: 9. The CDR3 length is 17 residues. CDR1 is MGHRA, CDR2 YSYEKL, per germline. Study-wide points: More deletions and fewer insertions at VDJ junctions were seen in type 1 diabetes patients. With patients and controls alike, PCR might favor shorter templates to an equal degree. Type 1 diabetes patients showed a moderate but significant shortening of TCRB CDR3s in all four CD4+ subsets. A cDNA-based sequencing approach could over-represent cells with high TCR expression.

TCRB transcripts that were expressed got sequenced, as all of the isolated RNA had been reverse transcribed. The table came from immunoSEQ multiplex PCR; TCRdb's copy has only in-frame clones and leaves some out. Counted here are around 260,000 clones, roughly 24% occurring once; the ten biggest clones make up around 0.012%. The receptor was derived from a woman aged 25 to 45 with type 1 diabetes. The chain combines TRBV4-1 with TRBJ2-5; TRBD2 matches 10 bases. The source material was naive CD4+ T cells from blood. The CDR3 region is CASSQGASGSIRETQYF. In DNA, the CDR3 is TGCGCCAGCAGCCAAGGGGCTAGCGGGAGTATACGAGAGACCCAGTACTTC.